Listed below are T cell receptor beta chains from one sample, sequenced in a study of blood T cell repertoires in COVID-19. Assay used: immunoSEQ multiplex PCR; TCRdb lists only in-frame clones, some missing. The table records roughly 200,000 clones, around nine tenths of them present only once. Sequenced input: peripheral blood. The source is a man in his fifties or sixties who had recovered from COVID-19. Each CDR3 is given with its conserved first and last residue. The order of the fields is clone size, D gene, V gene, J gene, CDR3 DNA, CDR3 protein. The D gene is left open where the match is weak. Clone size is stated in some rows and not others, as once, few, many or a class when expanded.

.	.	TRBV27	TRBJ2-7	TGTGCCCGCTATCCCCAACTAGTCACCTACGAGCAGTACTTC	CARYPQLVTYEQYF
.	TRBD2	TRBV4-2	TRBJ2-7	TGTGCCAGCAGCTTTCTAGCGGGAGAAGGGGACTCCTACGAGCAGTACTTC	CASSFLAGEGDSYEQYF
.	TRBD2	TRBV7-2	TRBJ2-1	TGTGCCAGCAGCCCAAGGTGGACTAGCGGCGGCAATGAGCAGTTCTTC	CASSPRWTSGGNEQFF
.	.	TRBV28	TRBJ1-5	TGTGCTTTCGGCGGCTCCTCACATCAGCCCCAGCATTTT	CAFGGSSHQPQHF
.	.	TRBV7-3	TRBJ2-3	TGTGCCAGCAGCCCCACCCGAACAGACACAGATACGCAGTATTTT	CASSPTRTDTDTQYF
.	TRBD1	TRBV9	TRBJ1-1	TGTGCCAGCAGCATCGAGACAGGGCGGTGGGACACTGAAGCTTTCTTT	CASSIETGRWDTEAFF
.	TRBD2	TRBV30	TRBJ2-1	TGTGCCTGGTGGACTAGCGGGGGGGCGAACAATGAGCAGTTCTTC	CAWWTSGGANNEQFF
.	TRBD1	TRBV6-5	TRBJ2-7	TGTGCCAGCACCGGGACAGGGACGGGGGAGCAGTACTTC	CASTGTGTGEQYF
.	.	TRBV19	TRBJ2-1	TGTGCCAGTAGTCCCCCCCGACAGGCTTACAATGAGCAGTTCTTC	CASSPPRQAYNEQFF
once	TRBD2	TRBV7-3	TRBJ2-2	TGTGCCAGCAGCCCCACTAGCGGACCGAACACCGGGGAGCTGTTTTTT	CASSPTSGPNTGELFF
.	.	TRBV3-1/TRBV3-2	TRBJ2-7	TGTGCCAGCAGCCAAGTTCTAGCTAGGGCGGGTCGGGGCGAGCAGTACTTC	CASSQVLARAGRGEQYF
.	TRBD1	TRBV7-6	TRBJ2-3	TGTGCCAGCGGGGGACGTGGGGGACAGGAGACCACAGATACGCAGTATTTT	CASGGRGGQETTDTQYF
.	TRBD2	TRBV14	TRBJ2-3	TGTGCCAGCAGCCACCCCCTAGCGGGGGACCCAAAGTCAGCAGATACGCAGTATTTT	CASSHPLAGDPKSADTQYF
.	TRBD1	TRBV6-5	TRBJ1-2	TGTGCCAGCAGTAGACCGGGACAGGGAGGTGGCTACACCTTC	CASSRPGQGGGYTF
.	TRBD1	TRBV15	TRBJ1-5	TGTGCCACCAGCAGAGGCACACAGGGGAGCAATCAGCCCCAGCATTTT	CATSRGTQGSNQPQHF
.	TRBD2	TRBV5-1	TRBJ2-3	TGCGCCAGCAGCCCAGGACTAGCGGGAACAGATACGCAGTATTTT	CASSPGLAGTDTQYF
.	TRBD2	TRBV5-5	TRBJ2-2	TGTGCCAGCAGCTCTTTGTGGACTAGCGGGACCGGGGAGCTGTTTTTT	CASSSLWTSGTGELFF
.	.	TRBV24-1	TRBJ2-3	TGTGCCACCAGTGATCCCAGGACAATAGATACGCAGTATTTT	CATSDPRTIDTQYF
.	TRBD1	TRBV4-1	TRBJ1-1	TGCGCCAGCACCCCCGACAGACAGGGGATTATGAACACTGAAGCTTTCTTT	CASTPDRQGIMNTEAFF
.	.	TRBV30	TRBJ1-2	TGTGCCTGGAGTGCCGGGTTTTTTAATGGCTACACCTTC	CAWSAGFFNGYTF
.	.	TRBV7-2	TRBJ1-1	TGTGCCAGCAGCTTAGACCCGGTTATGAACACTGAAGCTTTCTTT	CASSLDPVMNTEAFF
once	.	TRBV5-1	TRBJ2-5	TGCGCCAGCAGCTACGGGGGAGGAAGGCGGGAGACCCAGTACTTC	CASSYGGGRRETQYF
few	.	TRBV11-2	TRBJ1-2	TGTGCCAGCAGCTCGACTCGAGGCGGGGGCTACTATGGCTACACCTTC	CASSSTRGGGYYGYTF
.	TRBD1	TRBV28	TRBJ1-3	TGTGCCAGCAGTCCGCGGGACAGGGGGTCACAAAACACCATATATTTT	CASSPRDRGSQNTIYF
.	.	TRBV28	TRBJ1-3	TGTGCCAGCATGCGGCAGCCCTCTGGAAACACCATATATTTT	CASMRQPSGNTIYF
.	TRBD2	TRBV4-2	TRBJ2-3	TGTGCCAGCAGCCAACTTCTAGCGGGAATAACAGATACGCAGTATTTT	CASSQLLAGITDTQYF
.	.	TRBV28	TRBJ2-5	TGTGCCAGCAGGAAAGGGGGAGGGTGGGGTGAGACCCAGTACTTC	CASRKGGGWGETQYF
.	.	TRBV9	TRBJ2-2	TGTGCCAGCAGCGTAGGATTGGGGCGAGAGCTGTTTTTT	CASSVGLGRELFF
.	.	TRBV6-5	TRBJ2-1	TGTGCCAGCGGGGCGGGCCCGAGGGGGGAGCAGTTCTTC	CASGAGPRGEQFF
.	.	TRBV7-2	TRBJ1-2	TGTGCCAGCAGCATTCAAGCTGGCTACACCTTC	CASSIQAGYTF
.	.	TRBV19	TRBJ1-1	TGTGCCAGTAGTATTGACGGGTCCACTGAAGCTTTCTTT	CASSIDGSTEAFF
.	.	TRBV7-2	TRBJ2-7	TGTGCCAGCAGCATTGGTAGGAGCTCCTACGAGCAGTACTTC	CASSIGRSSYEQYF
.	.	TRBV5-4	TRBJ2-7	TGTGCCAGCAGCTTGGGCGGGACCAACTCCTACGAGCAGTACTTC	CASSLGGTNSYEQYF
.	.	TRBV19	TRBJ2-3	TGTGCCAGTAGTTTCCGGGATAACACAGATACGCAGTATTTT	CASSFRDNTDTQYF
.	.	TRBV5-1	TRBJ2-2	TGCGCCAGCATTAATCGGGGGTTGGACACCGGGGAGCTGTTTTTT	CASINRGLDTGELFF
.	.	TRBV7-9	TRBJ1-1	TGTGCCAGCAGCTTCCAACAGGGAGTCACTGAAGCTTTCTTT	CASSFQQGVTEAFF
.	.	TRBV7-2	TRBJ2-2	TGTGCCAGCAGCTTAGACGACAGGAGAAACACCGGGGAGCTGTTTTTT	CASSLDDRRNTGELFF
.	TRBD1	TRBV6-2/TRBV6-3	TRBJ1-1	TGTGCCAGCAGTTACTCCCCCGGGACAGGTGGAGGCACTGAAGCTTTCTTT	CASSYSPGTGGGTEAFF
.	.	TRBV5-6	TRBJ2-2	TGTGCCAGCAGCAGGGGACTCGGTAACACCGGGGAGCTGTTTTTT	CASSRGLGNTGELFF
.	.	TRBV5-4	TRBJ1-6	TGTGCCAGCAGCCCGGTGGTCGGAGAAAATTCACCCCTCCACTTT	CASSPVVGENSPLHF
.	TRBD2	TRBV5-4	TRBJ2-7	TGTGCCAGCAGCTTGGAGCCGGCTAGCGGGAGTTCGGAGCAGTACTTC	CASSLEPASGSSEQYF
.	TRBD1	TRBV29-1	TRBJ1-5	TGCAGCGTACAGGGGTCCAATCAGCCCCAGCATTTT	CSVQGSNQPQHF
.	.	TRBV11-2	TRBJ2-1	TGTGCCAGCAGCTCCCGACTAGTTATTGGGGGCAATGAGCAGTTCTTC	CASSSRLVIGGNEQFF
.	TRBD1	TRBV5-5	TRBJ1-2	TGTGCCAGCAGCCTCAACAGGGGCCATGGCTACACCTTC	CASSLNRGHGYTF
.	.	TRBV6-4	TRBJ2-7	TGTGCCAGCAGTGTCACCCAAGAGTTCGTCAGGGTCGAAAACGAGCAGTACTTC	CASSVTQEFVRVENEQYF
once	TRBD2	TRBV12-3/TRBV12-4	TRBJ2-7	TGTGCCAGCAGCCGCGGGAGCTCCTACGAGCAGTACTTC	CASSRGSSYEQYF
.	TRBD2	TRBV2	TRBJ2-3	TGTGCCAGCAGGAAGACTAGCGGGAGGTTTGTAGATACGCAGTATTTT	CASRKTSGRFVDTQYF
.	TRBD2	TRBV3-1/TRBV3-2	TRBJ2-7	TGTGCCAGCAGCCGGACTAGCGGACCTCTCGAGCAGTACTTC	CASSRTSGPLEQYF
.	.	TRBV5-4	TRBJ2-7	TGTGCCAGCAGCTTTTACGGGAAAAACTACGAGCAGTACTTC	CASSFYGKNYEQYF
.	.	TRBV9	TRBJ1-1	TGTGCCAGCAGCGTCAACCCGACCGGACAGTTGAACACTGAAGCTTTCTTT	CASSVNPTGQLNTEAFF
.	.	TRBV19	TRBJ2-7	TGTGCCAGTAGGGGGGCGGCAAAAAGCTCCTACGAGCAGTACTTC	CASRGAAKSSYEQYF
.	TRBD1	TRBV6-5	TRBJ2-7	TGTGCCACCTTTACGGGACAGACCTACGAGCAGTACTTC	CATFTGQTYEQYF
.	.	TRBV19	TRBJ2-3	TGTGCCAGTAGTCCCGACTTCACAGATACGCAGTATTTT	CASSPDFTDTQYF
.	TRBD1	TRBV5-4	TRBJ2-2	TGTGCCAGCAGCGTCCGGGACAGGGGGCCGATCGGGGAGCTGTTTTTT	CASSVRDRGPIGELFF
.	.	TRBV28	TRBJ2-7	TGTGCCAGTAGGGGGGACAGTATTTACGAGCAGTACTTC	CASRGDSIYEQYF
.	TRBD2	TRBV24-1	TRBJ2-2	TGTGCCACCATGACTAGCGGGAGTATCGGTGCCGGGGAGCTGTTTTTT	CATMTSGSIGAGELFF
.	.	TRBV30	TRBJ1-4	TGTGCCAGGGCCGAGGCCCTTAATGAAAAACTGTTTTTT	CARAEALNEKLFF